This T cell receptor (beta chain) originates from a study of T cell responses to AZD1222 COVID-19 vaccine (dated by TCRdb to the early 2020s). Notes on the research overall: AZD1222 recipients given second doses at about 4 weeks or at about 12 weeks were pooled, since spike-specific TCR depth and breadth were not found to differ between the two schedules. A total of just over 230 trial participants underwent TCR sequencing, of whom approximately 200 had received two doses of AZD1222 and some 25 had received two doses of the MenACWY control vaccine. Trial participants were enrolled by age into 18-55, 56-69 and 70-plus year subgroups, with 148, 28 and 57 TCR-sequenced participants respectively. Study-wide findings and limitations: Reportedly, almost half of the unique spike-specific TCRs recognized epitopes lying outside the regions that are mutated in the B.1.351 and B.1.1.7 variants. Spike-specific TCR breadth and depth rose significantly after two AZD1222 doses compared with day 0 and with MenACWY recipients. CD4 TCRs associated with the vaccine covered the entire spike protein, and the dominant responses were in regions 160-218 and 743-854. In the small 56-69-year group, the increase in depth fell short of significance, most likely because of low power. Conclusions about previously exposed vaccinees are limited because only five to seven AZD1222 recipients were SARS-CoV-2 seropositive at baseline. Because no day 14 peak-response samples were available, repertoires were characterized only after the peak T cell response. Participants were mostly white British, with more females than males. The authors suggested clonal diversity may have been underestimated.

In light of the paper, this sample's time point label describes: baseline before first vaccination. Samples from vaccinated people were obtained from the UK trials COV001 and COV002, which included a single-blind randomized controlled phase 2/3 trial of AZD1222 (ChAdOx1 nCoV-19) in healthy adults. For TCRbeta chain sequencing, PBMC samples from trial participants were taken at day 0 and at day 28 after the second dose. The count of this clone is one. Its antigen is currently not known. No quality values exist for individual bases; no much larger clone is one base distant. The CDR3 regions of human TCRbeta chains were subjected to immunosequencing. The authors' pipeline ran thus. Repertoire TCRs were matched against a reference library of SARS-CoV-2-specific TCRs generated with the MIRA antigen-specificity platform. Breadth meant the fraction of unique TCRs that were SARS-CoV-2-associated, whereas depth meant the fraction of total T cells that were SARS-CoV-2-associated. Using the MIRA data, each spike-specific TCR was mapped to the spike region that the TCR reacts to and placed in a CD4 or CD8 class. Log10-transformed breadth and depth values were compared by one-way ANOVA with Sidak's multiple comparisons tests. This immuneACCESS table, as held by TCRdb, lists in-frame sequences with V and J called but not all clones. Of the missing ones, under half trace to an unresolved V gene in checked studies; the others have no known cause. V and J calls and clone size are as listed in that table; D and trimming were resolved from the DNA. Across this sample there are more than 85,000 clones, with 85% to 90% seen only once. Jointly, the top ten make up over 15% of the sample.

The CDR1 and CDR2 encoded by the germline V gene (reference sequence) are SEHNR and FQNEAQ. Compared with germline, V lacks 4 bases and J lacks 0 bases; bases without a gene match: 5. From its cysteine to its phenylalanine, the CDR3 spans 17 amino acids. Only the CDR3 DNA is retained, 51 bases long and in frame from the first base. The input for sequencing was peripheral blood, taken on day 0 of AZD1222 vaccination. This receptor was taken from an adult in good health. The rearrangement combines TRBV7-9 with TRBJ2-1, and 11 junctional nucleotides match TRBD2. The CDR3 reads as follows: CASSSRLAGSSYNEQFF. The nucleotide sequence reads TGTGCCAGCAGCTCACGACTAGCGGGGAGCTCCTACAATGAGCAGTTCTTC.